The following is a TCR beta chain sequence with its context. Its antigen is not identified. These data come from a study of cytomegalovirus exposure and HLA in healthy donors. Study conclusions and caveats: Available immune exposure information covered CMV serostatus only.

The germline V gene encodes CDR1 SGHKS and CDR2 YYEKEE (reference sequence). The CDR3 is 15 residues long. The V gene end was trimmed by 4 bases and the J gene end by 5 bases; junction bases not matched to a gene: 10. The PCR used 60 Vbeta and 13 Jbeta primers. The data were produced by immunoSEQ multiplex PCR, yet TCRdb's version contains in-frame clones alone and is incomplete. The table lists more than 95,000 clones, over 70% of them singletons, with around 4% in the top ten. This clonotype was sampled from a young man in good health and CMV-seropositive. Sample: PBMCs. The rearrangement links TRBV5-5 to TRBJ2-7; 9 bases line up with TRBD1. Here the CDR3 DNA reads TGTGCCAGCAGCCCATTAACAGGGGGCGGCGACGAGCAGTACTTC. As protein: CASSPLTGGGDEQYF.